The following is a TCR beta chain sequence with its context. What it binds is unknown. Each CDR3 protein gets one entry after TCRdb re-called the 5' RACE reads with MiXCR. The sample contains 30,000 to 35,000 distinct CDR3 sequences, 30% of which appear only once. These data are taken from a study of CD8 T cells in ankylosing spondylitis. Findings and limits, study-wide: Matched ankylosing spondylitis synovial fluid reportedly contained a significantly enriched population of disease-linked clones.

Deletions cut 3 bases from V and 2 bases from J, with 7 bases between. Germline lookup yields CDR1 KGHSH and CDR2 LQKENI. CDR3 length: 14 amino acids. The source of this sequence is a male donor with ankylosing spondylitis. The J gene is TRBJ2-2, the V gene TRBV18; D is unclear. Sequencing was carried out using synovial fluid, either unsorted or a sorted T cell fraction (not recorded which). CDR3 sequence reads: CASSPFHNTGELFF. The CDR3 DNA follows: TGTGCCAGCTCACCGTTCCACAACACCGGGGAGCTGTTTTTT.